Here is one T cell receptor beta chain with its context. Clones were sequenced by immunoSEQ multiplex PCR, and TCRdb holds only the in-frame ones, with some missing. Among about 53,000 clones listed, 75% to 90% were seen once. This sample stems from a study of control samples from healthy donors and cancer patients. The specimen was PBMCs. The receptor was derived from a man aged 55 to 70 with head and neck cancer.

The CDR3 is CASRPRLNTGELFF. CDR3 DNA: TGTGCCAGCAGACCCCGACTAAACACCGGGGAGCTGTTTTTT. The J gene is TRBJ2-2, the V gene TRBV9; maybe TRBD2 (5 bases). The CDR3 is made up of 14 amino acids. V lost 5 bases and J 2 bases, leaving 10 bases between the germline ends. Germline V gene sequence: CDR1 SGDLS, CDR2 YYNGEE.